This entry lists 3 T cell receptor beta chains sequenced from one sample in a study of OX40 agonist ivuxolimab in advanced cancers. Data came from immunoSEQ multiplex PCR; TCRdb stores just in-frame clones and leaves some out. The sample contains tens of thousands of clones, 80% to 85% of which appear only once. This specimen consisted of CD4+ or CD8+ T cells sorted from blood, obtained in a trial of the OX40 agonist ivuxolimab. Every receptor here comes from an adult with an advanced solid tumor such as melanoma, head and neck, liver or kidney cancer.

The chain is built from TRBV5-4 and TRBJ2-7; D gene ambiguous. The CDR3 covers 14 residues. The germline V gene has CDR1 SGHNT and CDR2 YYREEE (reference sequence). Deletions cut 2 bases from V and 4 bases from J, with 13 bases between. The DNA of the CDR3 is TGTGCCAGCAGCTTAGACGTAGTCGGATACGAGCAGTACTTC. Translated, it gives CASSLDVVGYEQYF. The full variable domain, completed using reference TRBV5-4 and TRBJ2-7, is ETGVTQSPTHLIKTRGQQVTLRCSSQSGHNTVSWYQQALGQGPQFIFQYYREEENGRGNFPPRFSGLQFPNYSSELNVNALELDDSALYLCASSLDVVGYEQYFGPGTRLTVT.

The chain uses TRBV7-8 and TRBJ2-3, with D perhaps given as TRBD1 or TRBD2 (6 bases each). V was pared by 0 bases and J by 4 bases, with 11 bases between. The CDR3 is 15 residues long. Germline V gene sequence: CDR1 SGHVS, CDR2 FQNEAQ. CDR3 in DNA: TGTGCCAGCAGCTTAGCGCTGGGGGGCGCAGATACGCAGTATTTT. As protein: CASSLALGGADTQYF.

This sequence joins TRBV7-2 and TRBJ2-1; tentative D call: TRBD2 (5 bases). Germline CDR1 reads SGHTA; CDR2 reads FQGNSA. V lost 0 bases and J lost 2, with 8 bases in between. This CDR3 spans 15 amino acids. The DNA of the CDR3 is TGTGCCAGCAGCTTAGCGACCGGGACCTACAATGAGCAGTTCTTC. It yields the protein CASSLATGTYNEQFF.